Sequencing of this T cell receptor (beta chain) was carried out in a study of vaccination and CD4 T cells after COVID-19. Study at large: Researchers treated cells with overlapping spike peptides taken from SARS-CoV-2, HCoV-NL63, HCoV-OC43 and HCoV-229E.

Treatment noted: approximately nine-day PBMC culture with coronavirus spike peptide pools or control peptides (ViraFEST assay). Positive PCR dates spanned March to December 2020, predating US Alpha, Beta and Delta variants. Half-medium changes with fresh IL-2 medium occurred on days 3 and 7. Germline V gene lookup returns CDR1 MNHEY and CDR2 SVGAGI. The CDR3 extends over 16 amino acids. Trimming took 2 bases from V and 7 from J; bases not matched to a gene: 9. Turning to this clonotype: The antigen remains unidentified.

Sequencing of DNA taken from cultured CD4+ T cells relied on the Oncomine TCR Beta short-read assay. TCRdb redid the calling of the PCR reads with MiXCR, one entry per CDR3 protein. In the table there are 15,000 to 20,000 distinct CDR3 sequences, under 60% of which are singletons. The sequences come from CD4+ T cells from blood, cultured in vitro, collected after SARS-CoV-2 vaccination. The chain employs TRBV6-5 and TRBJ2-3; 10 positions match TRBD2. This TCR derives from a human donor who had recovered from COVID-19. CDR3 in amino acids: CASSYEAGGGSYTQYF. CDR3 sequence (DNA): TGTGCCAGCAGTTACGAAGCGGGGGGGGGATCTTATACGCAGTATTTT.